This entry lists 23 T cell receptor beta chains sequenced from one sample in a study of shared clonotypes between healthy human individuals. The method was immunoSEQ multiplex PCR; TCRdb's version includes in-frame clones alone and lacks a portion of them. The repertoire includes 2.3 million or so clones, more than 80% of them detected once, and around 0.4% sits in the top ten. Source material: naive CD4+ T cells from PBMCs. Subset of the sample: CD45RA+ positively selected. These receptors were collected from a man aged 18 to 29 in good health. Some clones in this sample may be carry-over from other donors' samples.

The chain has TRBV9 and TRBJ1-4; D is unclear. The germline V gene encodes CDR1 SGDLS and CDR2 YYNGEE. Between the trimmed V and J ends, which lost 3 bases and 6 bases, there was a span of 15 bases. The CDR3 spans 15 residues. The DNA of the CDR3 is TGTGCCAGCAGCGGTGACGGGCCGAGGGATGAAAAACTGTTTTTT. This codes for CASSGDGPRDEKLFF. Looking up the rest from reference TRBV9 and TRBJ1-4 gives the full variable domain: DSGVTQTPKHLITATGQRVTLRCSPRSGDLSVYWYQQSLDQGLQFLIQYYNGEERAKGNILERFSAQQFPDLHSELNLSSLELGDSALYFCASSGDGPRDEKLFFGSGTQLSVL.

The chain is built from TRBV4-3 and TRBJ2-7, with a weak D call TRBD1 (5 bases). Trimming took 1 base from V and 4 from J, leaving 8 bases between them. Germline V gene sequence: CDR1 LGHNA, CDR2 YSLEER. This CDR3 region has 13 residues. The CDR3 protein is CASSQASGYEQYF. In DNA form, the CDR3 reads TGCGCCAGCAGCCAAGCTTCAGGGTACGAGCAGTACTTC.

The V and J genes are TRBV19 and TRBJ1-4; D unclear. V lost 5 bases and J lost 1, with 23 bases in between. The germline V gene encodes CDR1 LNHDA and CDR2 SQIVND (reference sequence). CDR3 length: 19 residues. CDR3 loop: CASSSSRLTESGTNEKLFF. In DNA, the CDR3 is TGTGCCAGTAGTTCCTCTCGACTGACGGAGTCTGGAACTAATGAAAAACTGTTTTTT.

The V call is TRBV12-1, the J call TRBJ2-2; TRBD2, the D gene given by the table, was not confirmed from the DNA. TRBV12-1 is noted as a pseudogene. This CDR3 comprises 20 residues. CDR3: CASSPNPGLAGATNTGELFF. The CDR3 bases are TGTGCCAGCAGCCCAAACCCGGGACTAGCGGGAGCAACGAACACCGGGGAGCTGTTTTTT.

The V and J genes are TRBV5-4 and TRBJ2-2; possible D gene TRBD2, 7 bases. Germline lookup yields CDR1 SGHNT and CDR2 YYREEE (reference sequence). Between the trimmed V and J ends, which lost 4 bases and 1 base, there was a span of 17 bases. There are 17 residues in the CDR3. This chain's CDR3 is CASSPRGGTKNTGELFF. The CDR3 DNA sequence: TGTGCCAGCAGCCCGAGGGGGGGGACAAAGAACACCGGGGAGCTGTTTTTT.

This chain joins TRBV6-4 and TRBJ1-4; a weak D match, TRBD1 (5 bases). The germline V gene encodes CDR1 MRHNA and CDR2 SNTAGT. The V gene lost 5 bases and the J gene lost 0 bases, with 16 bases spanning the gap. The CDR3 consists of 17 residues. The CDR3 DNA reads TGTGCCAGCAGTCGGGACCCCCTGCGAGCAACTAATGAAAAACTGTTTTTT. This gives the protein CASSRDPLRATNEKLFF.

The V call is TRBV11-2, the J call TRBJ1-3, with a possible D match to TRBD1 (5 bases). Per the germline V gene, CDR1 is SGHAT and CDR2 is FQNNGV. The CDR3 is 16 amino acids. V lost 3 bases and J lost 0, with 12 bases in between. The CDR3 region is CASSLVGPGSGNTIYF. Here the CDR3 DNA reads TGTGCCAGCAGCTTGGTGGGGCCCGGCTCTGGAAACACCATATATTTT. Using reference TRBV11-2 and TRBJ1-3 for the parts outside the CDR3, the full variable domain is EAGVAQSPRYKIIEKRQSVAFWCNPISGHATLYWYQQILGQGPKLLIQFQNNGVVDDSQLPKDRFSAERLKGVDSTLKIQPAKLEDSAVYLCASSLVGPGSGNTIYFGEGSWLTVV.

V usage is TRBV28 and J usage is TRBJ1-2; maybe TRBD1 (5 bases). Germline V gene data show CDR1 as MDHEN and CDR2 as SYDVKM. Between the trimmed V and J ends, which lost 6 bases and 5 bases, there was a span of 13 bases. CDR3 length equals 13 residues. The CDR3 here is CASRPGALYGYTF. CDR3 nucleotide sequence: TGTGCCAGCAGGCCCGGGGCTCTTTATGGCTACACCTTC.

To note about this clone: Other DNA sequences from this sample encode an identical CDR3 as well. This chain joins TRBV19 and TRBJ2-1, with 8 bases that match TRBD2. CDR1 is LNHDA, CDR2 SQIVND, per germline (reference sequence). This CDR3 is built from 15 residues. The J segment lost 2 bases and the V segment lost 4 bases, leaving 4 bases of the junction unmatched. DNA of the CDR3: TGTGCCAGTAGTACAACTAGCGGCACCTACAATGAGCAGTTCTTC. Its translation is CASSTTSGTYNEQFF.

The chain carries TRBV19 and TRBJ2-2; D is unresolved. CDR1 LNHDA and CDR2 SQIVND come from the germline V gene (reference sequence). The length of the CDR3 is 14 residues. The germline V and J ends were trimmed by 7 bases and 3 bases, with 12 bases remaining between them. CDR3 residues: CASNPLRDTGELFF. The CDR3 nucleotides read TGTGCCAGTAATCCATTACGGGACACCGGGGAGCTGTTTTTT.

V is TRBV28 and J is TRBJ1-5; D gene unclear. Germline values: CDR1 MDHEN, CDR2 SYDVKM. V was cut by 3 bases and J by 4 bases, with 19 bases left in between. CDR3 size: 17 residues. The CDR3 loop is CASSFGRESLTNQPQHF. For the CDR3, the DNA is TGTGCCAGCAGTTTTGGGAGGGAGAGCCTCACTAATCAGCCCCAGCATTTT.

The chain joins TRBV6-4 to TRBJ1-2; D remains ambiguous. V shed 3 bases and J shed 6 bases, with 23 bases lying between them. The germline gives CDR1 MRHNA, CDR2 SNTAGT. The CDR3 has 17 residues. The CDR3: CASSDLWAGRNANGYTF. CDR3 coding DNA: TGTGCCAGCAGTGATTTATGGGCCGGCCGGAACGCGAATGGCTACACCTTC.

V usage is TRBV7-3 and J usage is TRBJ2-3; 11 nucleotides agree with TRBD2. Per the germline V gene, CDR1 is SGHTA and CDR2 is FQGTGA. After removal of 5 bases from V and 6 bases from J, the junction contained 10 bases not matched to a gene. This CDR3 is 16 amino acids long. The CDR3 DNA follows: TGTGCCAGCAGCCCGATAGCGGGAGGGCCTGGGGATACGCAGTATTTT. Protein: CASSPIAGGPGDTQYF.

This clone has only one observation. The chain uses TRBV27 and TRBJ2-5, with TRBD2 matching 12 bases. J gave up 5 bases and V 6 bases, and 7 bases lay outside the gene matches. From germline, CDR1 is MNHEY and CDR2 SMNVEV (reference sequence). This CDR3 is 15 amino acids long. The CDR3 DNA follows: TGTGCCAGCAGCCTAGCGGGAGGGCCCTGGGAGACCCAGTACTTC. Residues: CASSLAGGPWETQYF.

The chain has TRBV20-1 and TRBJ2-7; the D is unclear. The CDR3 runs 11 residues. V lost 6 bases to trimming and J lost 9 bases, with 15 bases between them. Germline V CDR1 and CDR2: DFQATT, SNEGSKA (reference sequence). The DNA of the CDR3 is TGCAGTGCCACCCGCGTAGGGTCGCAGTACTTC. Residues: CSATRVGSQYF.

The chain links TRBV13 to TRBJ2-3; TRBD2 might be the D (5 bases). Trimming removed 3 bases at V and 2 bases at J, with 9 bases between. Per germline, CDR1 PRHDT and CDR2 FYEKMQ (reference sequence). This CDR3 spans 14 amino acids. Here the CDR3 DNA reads TGTGCCAGCAGCTTTCTCCGGGACACAGATACGCAGTATTTT. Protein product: CASSFLRDTDTQYF.

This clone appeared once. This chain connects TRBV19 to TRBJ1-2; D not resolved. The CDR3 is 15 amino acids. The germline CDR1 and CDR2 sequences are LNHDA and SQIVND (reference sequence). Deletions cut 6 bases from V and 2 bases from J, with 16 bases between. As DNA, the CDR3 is TGTGCCAGTAGCCTTTCTTGGACGGTAAACTATGGCTACACCTTC. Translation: CASSLSWTVNYGYTF.

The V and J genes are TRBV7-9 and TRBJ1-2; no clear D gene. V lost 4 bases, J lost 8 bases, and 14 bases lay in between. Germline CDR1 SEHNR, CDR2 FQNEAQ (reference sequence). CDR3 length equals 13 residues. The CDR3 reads CASSSHNTAGYTF. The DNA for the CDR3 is TGTGCCAGCAGCTCCCACAACACAGCAGGCTACACCTTC.

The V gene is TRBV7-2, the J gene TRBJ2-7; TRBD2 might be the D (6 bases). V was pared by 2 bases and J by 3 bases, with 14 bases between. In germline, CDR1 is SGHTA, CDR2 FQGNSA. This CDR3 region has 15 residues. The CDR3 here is CASSLSHGGYYEQYF. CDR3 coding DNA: TGTGCCAGCAGCTTATCGCACGGGGGATACTACGAGCAGTACTTC.

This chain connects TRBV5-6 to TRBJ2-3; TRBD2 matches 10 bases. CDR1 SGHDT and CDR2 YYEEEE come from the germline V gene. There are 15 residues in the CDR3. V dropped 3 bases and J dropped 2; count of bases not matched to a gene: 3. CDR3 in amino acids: CASSYSGRNTDTQYF. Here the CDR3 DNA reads TGTGCCAGCAGCTATAGCGGGAGGAACACAGATACGCAGTATTTT.

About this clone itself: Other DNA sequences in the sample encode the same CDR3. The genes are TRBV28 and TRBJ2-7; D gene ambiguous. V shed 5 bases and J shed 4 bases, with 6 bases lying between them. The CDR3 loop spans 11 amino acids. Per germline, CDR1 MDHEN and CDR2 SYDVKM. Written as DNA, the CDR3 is TGTGCCAGCAGTCCCCGTTACGAGCAGTACTTC. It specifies CASSPRYEQYF.

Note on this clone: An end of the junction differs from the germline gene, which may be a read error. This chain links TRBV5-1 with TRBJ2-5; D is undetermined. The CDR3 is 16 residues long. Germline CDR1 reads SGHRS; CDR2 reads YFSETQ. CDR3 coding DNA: TGCGCCAGCAGCCCCCGTTACAGCCGGAAAAGAGAGATCCAGTACTTC. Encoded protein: CASSPRYSRKREIQYF.

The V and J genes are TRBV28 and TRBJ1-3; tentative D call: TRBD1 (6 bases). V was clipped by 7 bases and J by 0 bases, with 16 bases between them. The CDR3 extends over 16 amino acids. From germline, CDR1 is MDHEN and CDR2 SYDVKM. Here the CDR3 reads CASTLGAPTSGNTIYF. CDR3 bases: TGTGCCAGCACCCTGGGGGCACCTACCTCTGGAAACACCATATATTTT.